The sequence of this TCR beta chain was determined in a study of T cells in tumors after PD-1 blockade. Study overall: No patient had prior checkpoint blockade, systemic immunosuppression, or radiotherapy within 4 weeks. Either cemiplimab 350 mg every 2 weeks or pembrolizumab 200 mg every 3 weeks was given. Some patients also took daily vismodegib 150 mg during anti-PD-1 treatment. Study-level findings and limits: Blood contained about 40% of the tumor's TCR clonotypes.

Comment on this clone: Its target is unknown.

Trimming left V 8 bases short and J 3 bases short, with 18 bases between. CDR3 length: 15 residues. Germline V lookup: CDR1 SNHLY, CDR2 FYNNEI. The table came from immunoSEQ multiplex PCR; TCRdb's copy has only in-frame clones and leaves some out. The sample lists about 47,000 clones; about four fifths were seen once. The receptor comes from a human donor with basal cell carcinoma. The sample here was PBMCs, taken before anti-PD-1 treatment. The J gene is TRBJ2-3, the V gene TRBV2; the D gene is possibly TRBD2 (6 bases). In DNA form, the CDR3 reads TGTGCCAGCGCCCCCTCCGGGAGAGATACAGATACGCAGTATTTT. Its translation is CASAPSGRDTDTQYF.